These 13 T cell receptor beta chains originate from one sample sequenced in a study of Ad26.COV2.S vaccination and SARS-CoV-2 variants. The assay was immunoSEQ multiplex PCR, and TCRdb's table has in-frame clones only and misses some. The sample consists of 250,000 or so clones, 70% to 90% of them appearing once. Documented treatment: around 19 received Ad26.COV2.S at low or high dose, single or two shots; 5 received placebo; per-sample allocation not given. Specimen acquisition occurred on day 63 following the initial vaccine or placebo injection. The source was peripheral blood, collected in a trial of Ad26.COV2.S vaccine versus placebo. All receptors derive from a person between 18 and 60 years old who received the Ad26.COV2.S COVID-19 vaccine or a placebo.

The chain uses TRBV15 and TRBJ1-4; maybe TRBD1 (6 bases). The germline V gene encodes CDR1 LNHNV and CDR2 YYDKDF (reference sequence). This CDR3 has 14 residues. V lost 9 bases to trimming and J lost 3 bases, with 14 bases between them. The CDR3 is CATKDRRANEKLFF. In DNA form, the CDR3 reads TGTGCCACAAAAGACAGGCGAGCTAATGAAAAACTGTTTTTT.

The gene calls are TRBV2 and TRBJ1-6, with TRBD1 as a possible D gene (6 bases). Germline CDR1 reads SNHLY; CDR2 reads FYNNEI. The CDR3 is 14 amino acids. V lost 4 bases and J 10 bases, leaving 14 bases between the germline ends. CDR3 region: CASSGDRHRSPLHF. For the CDR3, the DNA is TGTGCCAGCAGTGGAGACAGGCATCGGTCACCCCTCCACTTT.

This chain uses TRBV24-1 with TRBJ2-5, with D perhaps being TRBD1 or TRBD2 (6 bases each). The CDR3 is 16 amino acids. The V end lost 5 bases, the J end lost 5 bases, and 20 bases lay between the germline ends. Germline V gene data show CDR1 as KGHDR and CDR2 as SFDVKD. DNA for the CDR3: TGTGCCACCAGTGCTCCCAGAACCGGGGGCGCGGAGACCCAGTACTTC. Translation: CATSAPRTGGAETQYF.

This clone was counted between two and nine times. V is TRBV6-5 and J is TRBJ1-2; no reliable D call. V was cut by 8 bases and J by 0 bases, with 7 bases left in between. The length of the CDR3 is 12 residues. Looked up from germline, CDR1 is MNHEY and CDR2 is SVGAGI. For the CDR3, the DNA is TGTGCCAGCGGATACTCTAACTATGGCTACACCTTC. This encodes CASGYSNYGYTF.

The chain joins TRBV11-2 to TRBJ2-3, with 7 bases lining up with TRBD2. Germline V lookup: CDR1 SGHAT, CDR2 FQNNGV. There are 16 residues in the CDR3. Trimming at V came to 5 bases and at J to 2 bases, leaving 10 bases not matched to a gene. CDR3: CASSPQGLVTTDTQYF. The CDR3 nucleotides are TGTGCCAGCAGCCCTCAAGGACTAGTAACCACAGATACGCAGTATTTT.

The chain recombines TRBV28 with TRBJ2-1; 13 nucleotides line up with TRBD2. After removal of 3 bases from V and 7 bases from J, the junction contained 9 bases not matched to a gene. CDR1 and CDR2 (germline): MDHEN, SYDVKM. CDR3 length: 17 residues. CDR3 amino acids: CASSFSTGLAGFNEQFF. CDR3 DNA sequence: TGTGCCAGCAGTTTTTCTACGGGACTAGCGGGATTTAATGAGCAGTTCTTC.

This rearrangement joins TRBV7-9 to TRBJ2-4; 11 bases match TRBD2. V shed 3 bases, J shed 3 bases, and the junction held 10 bases outside the gene matches. Germline CDR1 reads SEHNR; CDR2 reads FQNEAQ (reference sequence). This CDR3 has 18 amino acids. The CDR3 sequence is CASSFGYRLAGGKNIQYF. The CDR3 DNA is TGTGCCAGCAGCTTTGGGTATCGTCTAGCGGGGGGCAAAAACATTCAGTACTTC.

The chain has TRBV10-3 and TRBJ1-2, with 7 nucleotides matching TRBD1. V trimming: 5 bases; J trimming: 10 bases; junction bases outside the gene matches: 7. The CDR3 has 12 residues. Germline values: CDR1 ENHRY, CDR2 SYGVKD. CDR3 protein: CAISTTGQLYTF. As DNA, the CDR3 is TGTGCCATCAGTACGACGGGACAGCTCTACACCTTC.

This clone was observed a handful of times. DNA of the CDR3: TGTGCCAGCAGCCCCAGGACTAGCGGGCTATACAATGAGCAGTTCTTC. Translating it yields CASSPRTSGLYNEQFF. The chain combines TRBV7-2 with TRBJ2-1; TRBD2 aligns across 11 bases. Germline V gives CDR1 SGHTA, CDR2 FQGNSA. The trim removed 5 bases at V and 4 bases at J, leaving 7 bases unmatched. The CDR3 consists of 16 residues.

The chain has TRBV6-6 and TRBJ1-3; D might be TRBD1 (5 bases). There are 14 residues in the CDR3. V shed 2 bases and J shed 5 bases, with 10 bases lying between them. Germline CDR1 MNHNY, CDR2 SVGAGI (reference sequence). The CDR3 loop is CASSYGRDRNTIYF. The CDR3 nucleotides are TGTGCCAGCAGTTACGGCAGGGATAGAAACACCATATATTTT.

The chain recombines TRBV5-5 with TRBJ1-4; D not certain. This CDR3 is 13 amino acids long. Germline V gives CDR1 SGHKS, CDR2 YYEKEE (reference sequence). The V end was cut by 4 bases, the J end by 3 bases, with 7 bases between. In nucleotides, the CDR3 is TGTGCCAGCAGCACGGGTTCTAATGAAAAACTGTTTTTT. This gives the protein CASSTGSNEKLFF.

In the case of this clone: The same CDR3 also results from other DNA sequences found in this sample. The chain uses TRBV19 and TRBJ1-1; D uncertain. This CDR3 has 13 amino acids. V dropped 2 bases and J dropped 1 base, with 5 bases sitting between them. CDR1 LNHDA and CDR2 SQIVND come from the germline V gene (reference sequence). CDR3 sequence (DNA): TGTGCCAGTAGTATAAGCAGGAACACTGAAGCTTTCTTT. This sequence encodes CASSISRNTEAFF.

This clone was found once. This chain links TRBV4-3 with TRBJ2-5; 7 positions match TRBD1. The J segment lost 2 bases and the V segment lost 4 bases, leaving 7 bases of the junction unmatched. Per the germline V gene, CDR1 is LGHNA and CDR2 is YSLEER. CDR3 length: 15 residues. The CDR3 loop reads CASSPGGRRQETQYF. CDR3 nucleotide sequence: TGCGCCAGCAGCCCAGGGGGAAGGAGGCAAGAGACCCAGTACTTC.